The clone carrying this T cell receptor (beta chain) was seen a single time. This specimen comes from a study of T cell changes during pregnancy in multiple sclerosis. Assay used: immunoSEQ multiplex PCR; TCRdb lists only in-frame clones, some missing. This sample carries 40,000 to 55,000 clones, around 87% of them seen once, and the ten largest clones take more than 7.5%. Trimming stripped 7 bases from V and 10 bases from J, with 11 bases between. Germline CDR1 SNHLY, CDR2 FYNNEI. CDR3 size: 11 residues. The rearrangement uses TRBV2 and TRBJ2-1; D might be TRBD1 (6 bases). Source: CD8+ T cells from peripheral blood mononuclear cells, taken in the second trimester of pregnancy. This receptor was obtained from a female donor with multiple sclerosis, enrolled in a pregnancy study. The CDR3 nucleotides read TGTGCCAGCATTCTTGGGACAGAGCAGTTCTTC. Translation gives CASILGTEQFF.